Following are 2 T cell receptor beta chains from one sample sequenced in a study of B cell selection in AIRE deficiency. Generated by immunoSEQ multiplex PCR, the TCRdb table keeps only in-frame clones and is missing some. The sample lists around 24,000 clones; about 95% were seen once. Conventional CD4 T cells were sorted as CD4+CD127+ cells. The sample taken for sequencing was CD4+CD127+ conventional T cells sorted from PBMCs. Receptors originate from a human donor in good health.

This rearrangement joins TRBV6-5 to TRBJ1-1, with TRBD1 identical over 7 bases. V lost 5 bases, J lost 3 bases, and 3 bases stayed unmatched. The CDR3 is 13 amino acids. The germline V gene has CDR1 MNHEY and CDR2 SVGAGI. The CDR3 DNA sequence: TGTGCCAGCAGTCAGGGGGGTTACACTGAAGCTTTCTTT. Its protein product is CASSQGGYTEAFF.

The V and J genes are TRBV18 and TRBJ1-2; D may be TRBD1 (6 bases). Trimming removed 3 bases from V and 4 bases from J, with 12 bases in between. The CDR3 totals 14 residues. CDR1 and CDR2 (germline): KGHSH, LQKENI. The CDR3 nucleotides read TGTGCCAGCTCACCCAAGGGGGAGGGCTATGGCTACACCTTC. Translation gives CASSPKGEGYGYTF.